A single sample gave rise to the 19 T cell receptor beta chains below, sequenced in a study of T cells after yellow fever vaccination. TCRdb itself ran the 5' RACE reads through MiXCR, one entry per CDR3 protein. This table holds roughly 400,000 distinct CDR3 sequences, 18% found once. The material was PBMCs, obtained before the yellow fever booster vaccination. The receptors here all came from a man aged 18 to 29 who received the YFV17D yellow fever vaccine.

This rearrangement joins TRBV2 to TRBJ2-4, with TRBD1 as a possible D gene (5 bases). Germline V CDR1 and CDR2: SNHLY, FYNNEI. CDR3 size: 16 residues. The V end was cut by 3 bases, the J end by 0 bases, with 12 bases between. Here the CDR3 reads CASSDEQGRAKNIQYF. The CDR3 DNA is TGTGCCAGCAGTGATGAGCAGGGTAGAGCCAAAAACATTCAGTACTTC.

The table lists this clonotype with a few counts. This sequence joins TRBV15 and TRBJ2-2; perhaps TRBD1 as D (6 bases). The V end lost 6 bases, the J end lost 4 bases, and 18 bases lay between the germline ends. CDR1 LNHNV and CDR2 YYDKDF come from the germline V gene (reference sequence). The CDR3 has 16 residues. The CDR3 loop reads CATSQRTASSTGELFF. For the CDR3, the DNA is TGTGCCACCAGTCAAAGGACAGCCTCATCCACCGGGGAGCTGTTTTTT.

This chain joins TRBV4-1 and TRBJ1-4, with 7 bases lining up with TRBD1. Germline loops: CDR1 MGHRA, CDR2 YSYEKL. The CDR3 covers 17 residues. With V trimmed by 1 base and J by 0 bases, 5 bases remained unmatched. The CDR3 DNA reads as TGCGCCAGCAGCCAAGCAGGGGGTCTTGCAACTAATGAAAAACTGTTTTTT. Residues: CASSQAGGLATNEKLFF.

This clonotype has just a few counts. This sequence joins TRBV5-5 and TRBJ2-7; 9 nucleotides agree with TRBD1. Per germline, CDR1 SGHKS and CDR2 YYEKEE (reference sequence). This CDR3 spans 17 amino acids. Unmatched junction bases numbered 10, after V lost 1 base and J lost 2 bases. The DNA of the CDR3 is TGTGCCAGCAGCTTGTTTGTCGGGACAGGGACAGCCTACGAGCAGTACGTC. It is translated as CASSLFVGTGTAYEQYV.

The chain uses TRBV20-1 and TRBJ2-5; 14 bases align to TRBD2. Germline V gene sequence: CDR1 DFQATT, CDR2 SNEGSKA (reference sequence). The CDR3 has 15 amino acids. Germline trimming cut 6 bases from V and 5 bases from J; bases unmatched to any gene: 8. CDR3 residues: CSAPGLAGAGETQYF. DNA of the CDR3: TGCAGTGCGCCGGGACTAGCGGGGGCCGGGGAGACCCAGTACTTC.

This clonotype was counted at least ten times. This sequence joins TRBV7-7 and TRBJ2-1, with TRBD1 matching over 7 bases. The CDR3 length is 14 residues. The V gene's germline CDR1 is SSHAT and CDR2 FNYEAQ (reference sequence). The CDR3 bases are TGTGCTAGCTGCCCTGACAGGGCAAATAATGAGCAGTTCTTC. Its protein is CASCPDRANNEQFF.

In its sample, this clonotype was seen a few times. The CDR3, as DNA: TGCAGTGCCCTTTCAAACCCGGGACAGACATTGAATTCACCCCTCCACTTT. It translates to CSALSNPGQTLNSPLHF. This chain links TRBV20-1 with TRBJ1-6; 7 bases agree with TRBD1. The CDR3 length is 17 residues. Germline trimming cut 6 bases from V and 7 bases from J; bases unmatched to any gene: 18. The germline CDR1 and CDR2 sequences are DFQATT and SNEGSKA (reference sequence).

This clonotype was counted a few times. The V and J genes are TRBV15 and TRBJ2-7; D may be TRBD1 or TRBD2 (5 bases each). V lost 0 bases and J lost 7, with 10 bases in between. The CDR3 has 13 amino acids. CDR1 LNHNV and CDR2 YYDKDF come from the germline V gene (reference sequence). This CDR3 is CATSRDPGTEQYF. Written as DNA, the CDR3 is TGTGCCACCAGCAGAGATCCCGGGACGGAGCAGTACTTC. Variable domain in full (rest from reference TRBV15 and TRBJ2-7): DAMVIQNPRYQVTQFGKPVTLSCSQTLNHNVMYWYQQKSSQAPKLLFHYYDKDFNNEADTPDNFQSRRPNTSFCFLDIRSPGLGDTAMYLCATSRDPGTEQYFGPGTRLTVT.

This clonotype was seen at least ten times. V is TRBV20-1 and J is TRBJ2-3; D ambiguous. The CDR3 sequence is 15 residues long. Germline V gene sequence: CDR1 DFQATT, CDR2 SNEGSKA (reference sequence). V lost 3 bases and J 0 bases, leaving 13 bases between the germline ends. The DNA of the CDR3 is TGCAGTGCTAGGTCCGCGGTGACTAGCACAGATACGCAGTATTTT. Translated: CSARSAVTSTDTQYF.

The DNA of the CDR3 is TGCAGTGTTCCCTTCTCGGGGGGGGGCGACGGGGAGCTGTTTTTT. Residues: CSVPFSGGGDGELFF. The J gene is TRBJ2-2, the V gene TRBV20-1; TRBD2 matches at 8 bases. The V and J ends lost 7 bases and 7 bases, in that order; junction bases with no gene match: 14. The CDR3 contains 15 residues. Germline-derived CDR1 and CDR2 are DFQATT and SNEGSKA (reference sequence).

The rearrangement joins TRBV5-1 to TRBJ1-1; 9 nucleotides match TRBD1. The CDR3 contains 17 residues. Germline V gives CDR1 SGHRS, CDR2 YFSETQ. Unmatched junction bases numbered 9, after V lost 2 bases and J lost 1 base. The CDR3 loop reads CASSLGTGSFTNTEAFF. The DNA for the CDR3 is TGCGCCAGCAGCTTAGGGACAGGGTCTTTTACGAACACTGAAGCTTTCTTT.

This clonotype was found once. The chain carries TRBV27 and TRBJ2-7; D gene ambiguous. The CDR3 is 13 amino acids. V was cut by 0 bases and J by 6 bases, with 9 bases left in between. Germline V CDR1 and CDR2: MNHEY, SMNVEV (reference sequence). CDR3 protein: CASSLSVRTEQYF. The DNA for the CDR3 is TGTGCCAGCAGTTTATCGGTGCGAACCGAGCAGTACTTC.

This clonotype was observed a handful of times. This rearrangement joins TRBV29-1 to TRBJ2-7; 10 bases align to TRBD1. Germline assignment: CDR1 SQVTM and CDR2 ANQGSEA. This CDR3 has 13 amino acids. V gave up 6 bases and J gave up 5 bases; unmatched junction bases: 7. In DNA, the CDR3 is TGCAGCGTGGGAGGGACAGGGGCGGACGAGCAGTACTTC. Encoded protein: CSVGGTGADEQYF.

The chain combines TRBV29-1 with TRBJ2-3; TRBD2 agrees at 9 bases. The CDR3 totals 18 residues. The V and J ends lost 1 base and 0 bases, in that order; junction bases with no gene match: 11. Germline loops: CDR1 SQVTM, CDR2 ANQGSEA. The CDR3 loop reads CSVEGSSGIISSTDTQYF. CDR3 in DNA: TGCAGCGTTGAAGGGTCTAGCGGGATAATCTCTAGCACAGATACGCAGTATTTT.

This clonotype was found many times. The chain carries TRBV5-1 and TRBJ2-5; 10 nucleotides match TRBD1. This CDR3 spans 15 amino acids. Germline loops: CDR1 SGHRS, CDR2 YFSETQ. V lost 1 base to trimming and J lost 4 bases; unmatched junction nucleotides: 4. The CDR3 nucleotides read TGCGCCAGCAGCTTGAGAGACAGGGGGCGAGAGACCCAGTACTTC. Amino acids: CASSLRDRGRETQYF.

The V call is TRBV18, the J call TRBJ1-2; the D is unclear. The CDR3 is 14 amino acids. Trimming left V 0 bases short and J 3 bases short, with 8 bases between. The V gene's germline CDR1 is KGHSH and CDR2 LQKENI. The CDR3 DNA follows: TGTGCCAGCTCACCACCAGACCAGTACTATGGCTACACCTTC. Encoded protein: CASSPPDQYYGYTF.

This clonotype was counted at least ten times. The chain combines TRBV7-9 with TRBJ2-1; 7 positions match TRBD2. CDR3 length: 14 amino acids. Germline-derived CDR1 and CDR2 are SEHNR and FQNEAQ (reference sequence). Germline trimming cut 2 bases from V and 6 bases from J; bases unmatched to any gene: 4. In nucleotides, the CDR3 is TGTGCCAGCAGCTTATCCGGGACTACCAATGAGCAGTTCTTC. It encodes CASSLSGTTNEQFF. Full variable domain (rest looked up from reference TRBV7-9 and TRBJ2-1): DTGVSQNPRHKITKRGQNVTFRCDPISEHNRLYWYRQTLGQGPEFLTYFQNEAQLEKSRLLSDRFSAERPKGSFSTLEIQRTEQGDSAMYLCASSLSGTTNEQFFGPGTRLTVL.

The chain uses TRBV7-9 and TRBJ2-1, with 8 bases matching TRBD2. The CDR3 has 17 residues. Germline loops: CDR1 SEHNR, CDR2 FQNEAQ (reference sequence). The V and J ends lost 4 bases and 0 bases, in that order; junction bases with no gene match: 8. CDR3: CASSSGGAGHSYNEQFF. For the CDR3, the DNA is TGTGCCAGCAGCTCCGGGGGGGCAGGGCACTCCTACAATGAGCAGTTCTTC.

The rearrangement links TRBV20-1 to TRBJ2-1; the D gene could be TRBD1 or TRBD2 (6 bases each). The CDR3 loop spans 16 amino acids. V lost 0 bases, J lost 4 bases, and 16 bases lay in between. Germline V gene sequence: CDR1 DFQATT, CDR2 SNEGSKA (reference sequence). The CDR3 nucleotides are TGCAGTGCTAGAGATCGTAGGGGGGCCTTATACAATGAGCAGTTCTTC. Translating gives CSARDRRGALYNEQFF.